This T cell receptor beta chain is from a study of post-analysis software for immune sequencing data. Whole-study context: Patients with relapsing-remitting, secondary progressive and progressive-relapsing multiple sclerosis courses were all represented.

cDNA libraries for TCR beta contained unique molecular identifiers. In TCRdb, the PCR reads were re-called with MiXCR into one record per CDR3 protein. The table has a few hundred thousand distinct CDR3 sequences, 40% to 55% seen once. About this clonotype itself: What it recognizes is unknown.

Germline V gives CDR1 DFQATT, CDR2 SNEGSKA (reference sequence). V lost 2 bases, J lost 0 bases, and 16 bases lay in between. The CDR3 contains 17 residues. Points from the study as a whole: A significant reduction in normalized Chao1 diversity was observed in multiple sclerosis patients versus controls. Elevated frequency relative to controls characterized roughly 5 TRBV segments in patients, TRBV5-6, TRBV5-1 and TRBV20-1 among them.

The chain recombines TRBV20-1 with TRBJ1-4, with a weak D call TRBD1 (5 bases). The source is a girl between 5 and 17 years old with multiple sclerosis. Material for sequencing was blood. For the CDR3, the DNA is TGCAGTGCTAGATGGGGACCGTTCCCTTCAACTAATGAAAAACTGTTTTTT. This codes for CSARWGPFPSTNEKLFF.